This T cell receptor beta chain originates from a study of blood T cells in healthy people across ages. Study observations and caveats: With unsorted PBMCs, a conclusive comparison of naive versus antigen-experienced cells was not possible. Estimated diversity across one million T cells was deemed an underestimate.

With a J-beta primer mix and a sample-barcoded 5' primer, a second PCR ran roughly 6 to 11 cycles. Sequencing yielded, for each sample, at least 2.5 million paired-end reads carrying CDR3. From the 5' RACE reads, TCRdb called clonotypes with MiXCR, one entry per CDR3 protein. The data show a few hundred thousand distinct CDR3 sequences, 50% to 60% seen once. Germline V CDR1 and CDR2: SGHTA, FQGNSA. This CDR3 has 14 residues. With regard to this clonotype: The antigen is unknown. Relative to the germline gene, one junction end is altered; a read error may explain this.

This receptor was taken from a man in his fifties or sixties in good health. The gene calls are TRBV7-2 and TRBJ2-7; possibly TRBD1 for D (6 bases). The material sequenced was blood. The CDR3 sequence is CASSRRDNSHEQYF. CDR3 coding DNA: TGTGCCAGCAGCCGCCGGGACAACTCCCACGAGCAGTACTTC.